These 29 T cell receptor beta chains were all obtained from the same sample, sequenced in a study of radiation and T cells in renal cell carcinoma. Sequenced by immunoSEQ multiplex PCR; TCRdb stores in-frame clones only, minus some. Of approximately 85,000 clones listed, about nine tenths are singletons. Time point indicated: blood 4 weeks post-SBRT, at nephrectomy. Described treatment: 15 Gy SBRT to primary tumor, nephrectomy 4 weeks later. Sequenced here: blood, sampled from a patient whose treatment included radiotherapy and nephrectomy. Receptor source: a woman aged 70-85 years with renal cell carcinoma.

This clone has a single count. This chain joins TRBV9 and TRBJ2-1, with 9 bases that match TRBD2. The germline gives CDR1 SGDLS, CDR2 YYNGEE. V shed 6 bases and J 6 bases; nucleotides not matched to a gene: 7. This CDR3 region has 14 residues. Here the CDR3 reads CASNSMRGGNEQFF. The CDR3, as DNA: TGTGCCAGCAACTCCATGCGGGGGGGCAATGAGCAGTTCTTC. Drawing the rest from reference TRBV9 and TRBJ2-1, the complete variable domain is DSGVTQTPKHLITATGQRVTLRCSPRSGDLSVYWYQQSLDQGLQFLIQYYNGEERAKGNILERFSAQQFPDLHSELNLSSLELGDSALYFCASNSMRGGNEQFFGPGTRLTVL.

V usage is TRBV19 and J usage is TRBJ2-7; D might be TRBD1 (6 bases). Trimming cost V 3 bases and J 5 bases, with 17 bases left between them. There are 15 residues in the CDR3. Germline loops: CDR1 LNHDA, CDR2 SQIVND (reference sequence). The CDR3 loop reads CASSIPRQGTHEQYF. CDR3 DNA sequence: TGTGCCAGTAGTATCCCGCGACAAGGGACACACGAGCAGTACTTC.

J is TRBJ2-1 and V is TRBV28; 8 bases align to TRBD1. The CDR3 spans 14 residues. CDR1 MDHEN and CDR2 SYDVKM come from the germline V gene. V lost 5 bases and J lost 9; bases outside the gene matches: 9. The CDR3: CASSVIGQGGEQFF. CDR3 in DNA: TGTGCCAGCAGTGTAATAGGACAGGGTGGTGAGCAGTTCTTC. The whole variable domain, remainder taken from reference TRBV28 and TRBJ2-1, is DVKVTQSSRYLVKRTGEKVFLECVQDMDHENMFWYRQDPGLGLRLIYFSYDVKMKEKGDIPEGYSVSREKKERFSLILESASTNQTSMYLCASSVIGQGGEQFFGPGTRLTVL.

The chain joins TRBV28 to TRBJ2-1; 15 nucleotides agree with TRBD2. Germline lookup yields CDR1 MDHEN and CDR2 SYDVKM. Trimming removed 6 bases from V and 0 bases from J; junction bases left unmatched: 6. This CDR3 spans 18 amino acids. The CDR3, as DNA: TGTGCCAGCAGCCCCGGACTAGCGGGGGGGAGCTCCTACAATGAGCAGTTCTTC. As protein: CASSPGLAGGSSYNEQFF.

This rearrangement joins TRBV19 to TRBJ1-2; the match to TRBD1 covers 12 bases. Germline CDR1 and CDR2: LNHDA and SQIVND (reference sequence). The CDR3 is 17 residues long. The CDR3 loop reads CAAAKGTGGRLNYGYTF. The CDR3 nucleotides are TGTGCGGCAGCAAAGGGGACAGGGGGCCGACTTAACTATGGCTACACCTTC. The variable domain in full, completed from reference TRBV19 and TRBJ1-2, reads DGGITQSPKYLFRKEGQNVTLSCEQNLNHDAMYWYRQDPGQGLRLIYYSQIVNDFQKGDIAEGYSVSREKKESFPLTVTSAQKNPTAFYLCAAAKGTGGRLNYGYTFGSGTRLTVV.

J is TRBJ2-1 and V is TRBV6-5; D unclear. Trimming removed 4 bases at V and 0 bases at J, with 10 bases between. CDR1 is MNHEY and CDR2 is SVGAGI in the germline V gene. The CDR3 has 15 amino acids. Written as DNA, the CDR3 is TGTGCCAGCAGTTTACGTGAGAGCTCCTACAATGAGCAGTTCTTC. Translated: CASSLRESSYNEQFF.

The chain recombines TRBV5-1 with TRBJ2-7, with TRBD2 as a possible D gene (6 bases). The germline V gene has CDR1 SGHRS and CDR2 YFSETQ. The length of the CDR3 is 16 residues. The V and J ends lost 0 bases and 6 bases respectively, with 19 bases between them. The CDR3 coding sequence is TGCGCCAGCAGCTTGGTTGGCGGGGTCTCCCAATTCGAGCAGTACTTC. Its protein is CASSLVGGVSQFEQYF.

CDR3 DNA: TGTGCCTGGAGATCCCCAGGGGACACCGGGGAGCTGTTTTTT. Amino acids: CAWRSPGDTGELFF. The chain carries TRBV30 and TRBJ2-2; TRBD1 is a possible D gene (6 bases). Trimming cost V 3 bases and J 3 bases, with 11 bases left between them. Germline CDR1 and CDR2: GTSNPN and SVGIG (reference sequence). This CDR3 has 14 residues.

The rearrangement links TRBV25-1 to TRBJ2-1, with 15 positions matching TRBD2. V lost 1 base and J lost 7; bases outside the gene matches: 2. Germline values: CDR1 MGHDK, CDR2 SYGVNS. CDR3 length equals 16 residues. The CDR3 DNA reads TGTGCCAGCAGTGAATCGGGACTAGCGGGGGGAAATGAGCAGTTCTTC. The encoded protein is CASSESGLAGGNEQFF. The variable domain in full, with the rest retrieved from reference TRBV25-1 and TRBJ2-1, is EADIYQTPRYLVIGTGKKITLECSQTMGHDKMYWYQQDPGMELHLIHYSYGVNSTEKGDLSSESTVSRIRTEHFPLTLESARPSHTSQYLCASSESGLAGGNEQFFGPGTRLTVL.

The table lists this clone with a count of one. V is TRBV4-3 and J is TRBJ2-3; a possible D gene is TRBD2 (6 bases). Germline CDR1 is LGHNA and CDR2 is YSLEER. The CDR3 is 17 residues long. The V end lost 0 bases, the J end lost 4 bases, and 17 bases lay between the germline ends. CDR3 in amino acids: CASSQDPAGRSADTQYF. CDR3 bases: TGCGCCAGCAGCCAAGATCCAGCGGGCCGGTCAGCAGATACGCAGTATTTT.

This clone has just a few counts. The chain carries TRBV6-5 and TRBJ2-7; possibly TRBD1 for D (6 bases). CDR1 is MNHEY and CDR2 is SVGAGI in the germline V gene. V lost 5 bases, J lost 3 bases, and 14 bases lay in between. There are 14 residues in the CDR3. The CDR3 DNA reads TGTGCCAGCAGTGAGGGACAAACTAACTACGAGCAGTACTTC. This gives the protein CASSEGQTNYEQYF.

The rearrangement links TRBV19 to TRBJ2-3, with 9 positions matching TRBD2. Germline values: CDR1 LNHDA, CDR2 SQIVND (reference sequence). J gave up 4 bases and V 7 bases, and 15 bases lay outside the gene matches. The CDR3 runs 17 residues. DNA for the CDR3: TGTGCCAGTAAAAGTAGCGGGGGATGGAAGGAGCCAGATACGCAGTATTTT. Translating it yields CASKSSGGWKEPDTQYF.

This clone appeared a few times. The DNA of the CDR3 is TGTGCCAGTAGTATACTAGGCGAGCAGTACTTC. Translation: CASSILGEQYF. The V gene is TRBV19, the J gene TRBJ2-7; D call uncertain. V lost 2 bases to trimming and J lost 6 bases, with 5 bases between them. This CDR3 has 11 residues. Germline V gene data show CDR1 as LNHDA and CDR2 as SQIVND (reference sequence).

CDR3 loop: CASSVNSNQPQHF. CDR3 sequence (DNA): TGTGCCAGCAGTGTCAATAGCAATCAGCCCCAGCATTTT. V usage is TRBV6-1 and J usage is TRBJ1-5; D is unclear. The germline V gene encodes CDR1 MNHNS and CDR2 SASEGT. The CDR3 spans 13 residues. Trimming left V 4 bases short and J 0 bases short, with 4 bases between.

This clone appeared a single time. The V call is TRBV10-3, the J call TRBJ1-6; D unresolved. Between the trimmed V and J ends, which lost 6 bases and 2 bases, there was a span of 8 bases. The CDR3 is 14 residues long. CDR1 ENHRY and CDR2 SYGVKD come from the germline V gene. In nucleotides, the CDR3 is TGTGCCATCAGCCGGGAGGCCTATAATTCACCCCTCCACTTT. This codes for CAISREAYNSPLHF.

The gene calls are TRBV7-2 and TRBJ1-5; D gene unclear. The CDR3 runs 15 residues. Germline loops: CDR1 SGHTA, CDR2 FQGNSA. Trimming shortened V by 0 bases and J by 0 bases, and 6 bases separated the two germline ends. DNA for the CDR3: TGTGCCAGCAGCTTAGCGCTATCTAGCAATCAGCCCCAGCATTTT. The encoded protein is CASSLALSSNQPQHF. Together with reference TRBV7-2 and TRBJ1-5, the CDR3 gives the full variable domain: GAGVSQSPSNKVTEKGKDVELRCDPISGHTALYWYRQSLGQGLEFLIYFQGNSAPDKSGLPSDRFSAERTGGSVSTLTIQRTQQEDSAVYLCASSLALSSNQPQHFGDGTRLSIL.

CDR3 nucleotides: TGTGCCAGCAGTTTACCGATACAGGGGGGGGACACTGAAGCTTTCTTT. This encodes CASSLPIQGGDTEAFF. The chain combines TRBV28 with TRBJ1-1; 8 nucleotides line up with TRBD1. Trimming took 2 bases from V and 3 from J; bases not matched to a gene: 8. The CDR3 extends over 16 amino acids. Germline assignment: CDR1 MDHEN and CDR2 SYDVKM.

This rearrangement joins TRBV7-3 to TRBJ1-2; TRBD1 might be the D (5 bases). The CDR3 consists of 14 residues. V was pared by 2 bases and J by 10 bases, with 17 bases between. The V gene's germline CDR1 is SGHTA and CDR2 FQGTGA. DNA of the CDR3: TGTGCCAGCAGCTTATGGAGGCAGGGAGGTTACTACACCTTC. This sequence encodes CASSLWRQGGYYTF.

The CDR3 is CASSILGRGTEAFF. CDR3 coding DNA: TGTGCCAGTAGTATCTTGGGGAGGGGCACTGAAGCTTTCTTT. The V and J genes are TRBV19 and TRBJ1-1; D perhaps matches TRBD1 (5 bases). The CDR3 sequence is 14 residues long. Between the trimmed V and J ends, which lost 3 bases and 4 bases, there was a span of 12 bases. In germline, CDR1 is LNHDA, CDR2 SQIVND (reference sequence).

The chain combines TRBV30 with TRBJ2-1, with unresolved D. The CDR3 has 13 residues. Trimming stripped 0 bases from V and 7 bases from J, with 10 bases between. In germline, CDR1 is GTSNPN, CDR2 SVGIG (reference sequence). The CDR3 sequence: CAWSVGKGNEQFF. The CDR3 DNA reads as TGTGCCTGGAGTGTCGGTAAGGGTAATGAGCAGTTCTTC.

The V and J genes are TRBV19 and TRBJ1-2; D is undetermined. Germline V lookup: CDR1 LNHDA, CDR2 SQIVND (reference sequence). V was cut by 1 base and J by 8 bases, with 17 bases left in between. The CDR3 loop spans 15 amino acids. CDR3 sequence reads: CASSIVTADPRGYTF. As DNA, the CDR3 is TGTGCCAGTAGTATAGTAACGGCGGATCCCCGAGGCTACACCTTC.

The V call is TRBV5-1, the J call TRBJ2-5; D might be TRBD1 (6 bases). CDR3 length equals 14 residues. V shed 2 bases and J shed 4 bases, with 12 bases lying between them. Germline-derived CDR1 and CDR2 are SGHRS and YFSETQ. The chain's CDR3 is CASSLGLRGETQYF. CDR3 nucleotide sequence: TGCGCCAGCAGCTTAGGACTCAGGGGAGAGACCCAGTACTTC.

V usage is TRBV28 and J usage is TRBJ2-7; no definite D call. V was cut by 3 bases and J by 0 bases, with 9 bases left in between. This CDR3 region has 14 residues. Germline CDR1 MDHEN, CDR2 SYDVKM. The CDR3 DNA is TGTGCCAGCAGTTTGGATGCAGTCTCCTACGAGCAGTACTTC. Amino acid sequence: CASSLDAVSYEQYF.

This clone was recorded only once. The V call is TRBV6-5, the J call TRBJ2-5; 14 nucleotides line up with TRBD2. CDR3 length: 16 residues. The J segment lost 4 bases and the V segment lost 0 bases, leaving 1 base of the junction unmatched. In germline, CDR1 is MNHEY, CDR2 SVGAGI. CDR3 coding DNA: TGTGCCAGCAGTTACTCTGGACTAGCGGGGGGAGAGACCCAGTACTTC. Protein: CASSYSGLAGGETQYF.

V gene TRBV6-5 combines with J gene TRBJ1-1; 7 bases are shared with TRBD1. This CDR3 region has 14 residues. V shed 8 bases and J 4 bases; nucleotides not matched to a gene: 10. From germline, CDR1 is MNHEY and CDR2 SVGAGI. The CDR3 spells CASLRQGKGTEAFF. The CDR3 nucleotides are TGTGCCAGCTTGCGACAGGGAAAAGGCACTGAAGCTTTCTTT.

J is TRBJ2-1 and V is TRBV7-2, with TRBD2 identical over 14 bases. CDR3 length: 15 residues. CDR1 and CDR2 from the germline V gene are SGHTA and FQGNSA. Trimming cost V 3 bases and J 10 bases; bases outside gene matches: 5. The CDR3 protein is CASSLGLAGAGEQFF. CDR3 DNA: TGTGCCAGCAGCTTGGGACTAGCGGGGGCCGGGGAGCAGTTCTTC.

The gene calls are TRBV30 and TRBJ1-4; perhaps TRBD1 as D (5 bases). This CDR3 is 15 amino acids long. CDR1 and CDR2 (germline): GTSNPN, SVGIG (reference sequence). Trimming shortened V by 2 bases and J by 6 bases, and 16 bases separated the two germline ends. CDR3 region: CAWSNSGGVDEKLFF. The CDR3 coding sequence is TGTGCCTGGAGTAATTCCGGGGGAGTGGATGAAAAACTGTTTTTT. The full variable domain, its missing parts supplied by reference TRBV30 and TRBJ1-4, is SQTIHQWPATLVQPVGSPLSLECTVEGTSNPNLYWYRQAAGRGLQLLFYSVGIGQISSEVPQNLSASRPQDRQFILSSKKLLLSDSGFYLCAWSNSGGVDEKLFFGSGTQLSVL.

This clone was picked up a small number of times. The J gene is TRBJ1-5, the V gene TRBV19; D not resolved. The germline CDR1 and CDR2 sequences are LNHDA and SQIVND (reference sequence). CDR3 length: 14 residues. The V end lost 1 base, the J end lost 3 bases, and 7 bases lay between the germline ends. CDR3: CASSIGADNQPQHF. The CDR3 nucleotides are TGTGCCAGTAGTATAGGGGCCGACAATCAGCCCCAGCATTTT. Using reference TRBV19 and TRBJ1-5 for the parts outside the CDR3, the full variable domain is DGGITQSPKYLFRKEGQNVTLSCEQNLNHDAMYWYRQDPGQGLRLIYYSQIVNDFQKGDIAEGYSVSREKKESFPLTVTSAQKNPTAFYLCASSIGADNQPQHFGDGTRLSIL.

This chain connects TRBV9 to TRBJ2-2, with a tentative D call TRBD1 (5 bases). This CDR3 has 14 amino acids. Germline V CDR1 and CDR2: SGDLS, YYNGEE. With 1 base removed from V and 4 bases from J, the gap between germline ends came to 8 bases. CDR3 sequence: CASSVTGGTGELFF. DNA of the CDR3: TGTGCCAGCAGCGTAACAGGCGGCACCGGGGAGCTGTTTTTT.